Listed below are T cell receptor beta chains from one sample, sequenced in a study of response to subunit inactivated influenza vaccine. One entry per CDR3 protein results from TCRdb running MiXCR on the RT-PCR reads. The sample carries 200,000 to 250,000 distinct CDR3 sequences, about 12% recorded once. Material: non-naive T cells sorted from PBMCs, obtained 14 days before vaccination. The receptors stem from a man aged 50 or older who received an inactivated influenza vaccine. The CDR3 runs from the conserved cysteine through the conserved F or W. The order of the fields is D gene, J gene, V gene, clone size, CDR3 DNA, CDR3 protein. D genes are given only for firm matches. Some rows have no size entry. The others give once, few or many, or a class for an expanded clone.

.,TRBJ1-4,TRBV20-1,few,TGCAGTGCTAGAGATTGGCAGGGGTCTCATGAAAAACTGTTTTTT,CSARDWQGSHEKLFF
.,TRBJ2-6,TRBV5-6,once,TGTGCCAGCAGCTTCCAGGGCAGGGGGAGGGCTGGGGCCAACGTCCTGACTTTC,CASSFQGRGRAGANVLTF
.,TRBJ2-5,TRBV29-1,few,TGCAGCGTTTCACAGGCTTTCCAAGAGACCCAGTACTTC,CSVSQAFQETQYF
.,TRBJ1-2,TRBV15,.,TGTGCCACCAGCAGCCGGGGACAAGGTCAGGCTAACTATGGCTACACCTTC,CATSSRGQGQANYGYTF
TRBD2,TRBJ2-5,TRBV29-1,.,TGCAGCGTTGACTTGACTAGCGGTGGGGGCGAGACCCAGTACTTC,CSVDLTSGGGETQYF
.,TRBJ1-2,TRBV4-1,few,TGCGCCAGCAGCCGAGACAGAGGTTTATACTATGGCTACACCTTC,CASSRDRGLYYGYTF
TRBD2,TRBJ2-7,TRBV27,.,TGTGCCAGCAGTAGCGGGAGAATCGAGCAGTACTTC,CASSSGRIEQYF
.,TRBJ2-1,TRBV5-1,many,TGCGCCAGCAGCTTGGACCCCGGACGGCCCTACAATGAGCAGTTCTTC,CASSLDPGRPYNEQFF
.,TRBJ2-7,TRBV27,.,TGTGCCAGCAGCTACTCCGGACACTACGAGCAGTACTTC,CASSYSGHYEQYF
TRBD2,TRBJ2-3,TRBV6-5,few,TGTGCCAGCAGTTACGGGACTAGCGGGGGGTCTAGCACAGATACGCAGTATTTT,CASSYGTSGGSSTDTQYF
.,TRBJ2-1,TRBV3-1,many,TGTGCCAGCAGCCCCTTTGGGCAAGGTGAGCAGTTCTTC,CASSPFGQGEQFF
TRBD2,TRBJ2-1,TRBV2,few,TGTGCCAGCAGTGAAGTGGGGCTAGCGGCCGACTCCACCTACAATGAGCAGTTCTTC,CASSEVGLAADSTYNEQFF
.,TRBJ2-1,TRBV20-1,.,TGCAGTGCTAGGACAGGCTCCTACAATGAGCAGTTCTTC,CSARTGSYNEQFF
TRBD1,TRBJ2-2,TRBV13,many,TGTGCCAGCAGCAAACCGGGACAGGGCCCACCGAACACCGGGGAGCTGTTTTTT,CASSKPGQGPPNTGELFF
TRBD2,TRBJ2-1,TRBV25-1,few,TGTGCCAGCAGTGAACTAGCGGGAGGCATGAACAATGAGCAGTTCTTC,CASSELAGGMNNEQFF
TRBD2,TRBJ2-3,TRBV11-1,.,TGTGCCAGCAGCGACTGGACTAGCGGGAGGGAATTGAGATCAGATACGCAGTATTTT,CASSDWTSGRELRSDTQYF
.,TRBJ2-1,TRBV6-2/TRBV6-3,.,TGTGCCAGCAGTTATAGGTCCTACAATGAGCAGTTCTTC,CASSYRSYNEQFF
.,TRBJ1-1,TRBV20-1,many,TGCAGTCCGAGTGGGGTTGGGACTGAAGCTTTCTTT,CSPSGVGTEAFF
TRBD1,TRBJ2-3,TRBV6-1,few,TGTGCCAGCGGCGGGCCCCGGGACAGGGGCGCGCATAACACAGATACGCAGTATTTT,CASGGPRDRGAHNTDTQYF
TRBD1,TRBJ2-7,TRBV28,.,TGTGCCAGCAGTGTCGTGACAGGGTCGTCCTACGAGCAGTACTTC,CASSVVTGSSYEQYF
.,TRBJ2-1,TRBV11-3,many,TGTGCCAGCAGCCCTCCGGGCCTTTACAATGAGCAGTTCTTC,CASSPPGLYNEQFF
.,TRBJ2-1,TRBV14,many,TGTGCCAGCAGCCAAGATCTTGTCGGGGGCGCTTTGGATGAGCAGTTCTTC,CASSQDLVGGALDEQFF
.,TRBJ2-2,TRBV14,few,TGTGCCAGCAGCCTGGACTCATACACCGGGGAGCTGTTTTTT,CASSLDSYTGELFF
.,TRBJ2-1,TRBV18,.,TGTGCCAGCTCACCACGGTCGAGCAGCTCCTACAATGAGCAGTTCTTC,CASSPRSSSSYNEQFF
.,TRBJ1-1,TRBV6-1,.,TGTGCCAGCGGTAGACGCATGAACACTGAAGCTTTCTTT,CASGRRMNTEAFF
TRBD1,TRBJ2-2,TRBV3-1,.,TGTGCCAGCAGCCTAGACAGGGGGACCGGGGAGCTGTTTTTT,CASSLDRGTGELFF
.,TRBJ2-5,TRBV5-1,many,TGCGCCAGCAGCTTGGGGGCAGCGGTCCAAGAGACCCAGTACTTC,CASSLGAAVQETQYF
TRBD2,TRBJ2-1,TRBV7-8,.,TGTGCCAGCAGCTTAGGGGGACTAGCGGGGGGCATTGAGCAGTTCTTC,CASSLGGLAGGIEQFF
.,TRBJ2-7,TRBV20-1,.,TGCAGTGCTAGTGGGGGGATCTCCTACGAGCAGTACTTC,CSASGGISYEQYF
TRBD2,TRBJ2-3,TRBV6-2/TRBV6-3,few,TGTGCCAGCAGTTACTCCGCGGGGGGCGCAGATACGCAGTATTTT,CASSYSAGGADTQYF
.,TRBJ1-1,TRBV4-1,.,TGCGCCAGCAGCCCAATTGGAAGGACTAGGGACACTGAAGCTTTCTTT,CASSPIGRTRDTEAFF
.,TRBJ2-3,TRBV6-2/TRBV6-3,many,TGTGCCAGCAGAGACTTGGGGCCTGATACGCAGTATTTT,CASRDLGPDTQYF
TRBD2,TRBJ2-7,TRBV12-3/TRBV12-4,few,TGTGCCAGCCGCAGCGGGAGAGACGAGCAGTACTTC,CASRSGRDEQYF
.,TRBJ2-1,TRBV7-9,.,TGTGCCAGCAGCTTATTGGGGGGTAATGAGCAGTTCTTC,CASSLLGGNEQFF
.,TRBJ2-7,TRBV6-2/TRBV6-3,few,TGTGCCAGCAGTTACTCTCCCATCCTCGGCTCCTACGAGCAGTACTTC,CASSYSPILGSYEQYF
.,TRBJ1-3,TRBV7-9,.,TGTGCCAGCAGCCCGCTTGGGCAGACCTCTGGAAACACCATATATTTT,CASSPLGQTSGNTIYF
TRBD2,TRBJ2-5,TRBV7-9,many,TGTGCCAGCAGCCCCGGGACTAGCGGGGGACTACAAGAGACCCAGTACTTC,CASSPGTSGGLQETQYF
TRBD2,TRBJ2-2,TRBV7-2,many,TGTGCCAGCAGCTTAGTCGGGACTAGCGGAAACACCGGGGAGCTGTTTTTT,CASSLVGTSGNTGELFF
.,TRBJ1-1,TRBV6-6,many,TGTGCCAGCAGTCGGGACACTGAAGCTTTCTTT,CASSRDTEAFF
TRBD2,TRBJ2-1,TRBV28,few,TGTGCCAGCAGTCTTCCCGGGACTAGCAGATACAATGAGCAGTTCTTC,CASSLPGTSRYNEQFF
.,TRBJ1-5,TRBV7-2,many,TGTGCCAGCGCTGACCCCAATCAGCCCCAGCATTTT,CASADPNQPQHF
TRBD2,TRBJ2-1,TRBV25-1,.,TGTGCCAGCAGACGATCTAGCGGGGGGGCCGGGGTCGATGAGCAGTTCTTC,CASRRSSGGAGVDEQFF
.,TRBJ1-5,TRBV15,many,TGTGCCACCAGCGACCCGAATCAGCCCCAGCATTTT,CATSDPNQPQHF
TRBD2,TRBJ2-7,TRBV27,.,TGTGCCAGCAGTTTAGACGGGGTAGCGGGGTCCTACGAGCAGTACTTC,CASSLDGVAGSYEQYF
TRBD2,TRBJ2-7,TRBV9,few,TGTGCCAGCAGCTCCGAGCGGGGGAGCTACGAGCAGTACTTC,CASSSERGSYEQYF
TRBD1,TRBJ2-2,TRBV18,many,TGTGCCAGCTCATCGACAGGGGTAAACACCGGGGAGCTGTTTTTT,CASSSTGVNTGELFF
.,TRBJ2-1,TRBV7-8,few,TGTGCCAGCAGCCCTGATACACGCTCCTACAATGAGCAGTTCTTC,CASSPDTRSYNEQFF
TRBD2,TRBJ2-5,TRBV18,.,TGTGCCAGCTCTCCACCGATGAGCGGGAAAGAGACCCAGTACTTC,CASSPPMSGKETQYF
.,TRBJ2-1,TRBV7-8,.,TGTGCCAGCAGCCCCGGGGGCTACGGGGTTGAGCAGTTCTTC,CASSPGGYGVEQFF
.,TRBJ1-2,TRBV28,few,TGTGCCAGCAGTTTGAAACTGCGTCTGACTCATTGGGGAGGCTACACCTTC,CASSLKLRLTHWGGYTF
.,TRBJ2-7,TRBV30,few,TGTGCCTGGAGTAAGGCAGGCCTCCTCGGATACGAGCAGTACTTC,CAWSKAGLLGYEQYF
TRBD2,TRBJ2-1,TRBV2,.,TGTGCCAGCAGTTCCACAGCGGGAGCCACTGAGCAGTTCTTC,CASSSTAGATEQFF
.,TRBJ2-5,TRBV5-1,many,TGCGCCAGCAGCACGGGACACGGCGAGACCCAGTACTTC,CASSTGHGETQYF
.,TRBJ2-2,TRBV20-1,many,TGCAGTGCCGCAGCAGGACACGATATCACCGGGGAGCTGTTTTTT,CSAAAGHDITGELFF
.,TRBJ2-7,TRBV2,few,TGTGCCAGCAGTTCGGACCCCCGGGGCGAGCAGTACTTC,CASSSDPRGEQYF
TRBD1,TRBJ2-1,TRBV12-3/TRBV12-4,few,TGTGCCAGCAGTACACGGACAGGGAACAATGAGCAGTTCTTC,CASSTRTGNNEQFF
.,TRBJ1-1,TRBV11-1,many,TGTGCCAGCAGCATACAGGCGAACCGCGCTGAAGCTTTCTTT,CASSIQANRAEAFF